This TCR beta chain was identified during a study of control samples from healthy donors and cancer patients. Only in-frame clones appear in the TCRdb table, and some are missing; sequencing was by immunoSEQ multiplex PCR. Among under 150,000 clones listed, 85% to 90% were seen once. The CDR3 extends over 13 amino acids. V lost 3 bases and J lost 5, with 10 bases in between. Germline V gene data show CDR1 as KGHSH and CDR2 as LQKENI. To note about this clone: Other nucleotide sequences from this sample produce the same CDR3.

The specimen was PBMCs. The chain combines TRBV18 with TRBJ1-1; D might be TRBD1 (6 bases). The clonotype was recovered from a woman aged 45-65 years with colorectal cancer. CDR3 region: CASSPETGTEAFF. Here the CDR3 DNA reads TGTGCCAGCTCACCGGAGACAGGAACTGAAGCTTTCTTT.